Below, 11 T cell receptor beta chains from the same sample are listed, as sequenced in a study of blood T cell repertoires in COVID-19 (dated by TCRdb to 2018 to 2021). Library preparation employed the immunoSEQ multiplex PCR assay. TCRdb mirrors the immuneACCESS table, restricted to in-frame sequences. Some clones are absent from its copies; in checked studies, under half trace to an unresolved V gene, and the reason for the others is unknown. The sample data list roughly 150,000 clones, and approximately 88% of these were observed just once. The top ten hold around a quarter of the sample. Sequenced sample: peripheral blood. These receptors were taken from a human donor in a cohort sampled during active COVID-19.

The chain is built from TRBV6-1 and TRBJ1-1; possibly TRBD1 for D (5 bases). The CDR3 loop spans 17 amino acids. Germline loops: CDR1 MNHNS, CDR2 SASEGT. The V end lost 1 base, the J end lost 5 bases, and 20 bases lay between the germline ends. The CDR3 DNA follows: TGTGCCAGCAGTGAAGGGGTCGTGGCAGGGATGGGGACTGAAGCTTTCTTT. It codes for CASSEGVVAGMGTEAFF.

The chain carries TRBV7-9 and TRBJ1-1; 7 bases match TRBD1. V was clipped by 3 bases and J by 8 bases; unmatched bases: 15. Germline V CDR1 and CDR2: SEHNR, FQNEAQ (reference sequence). The CDR3 extends over 16 amino acids. The DNA for the CDR3 is TGTGCCAGCAGCTTCTTCAGGGGGAGTATCGGAGCCGAAGCTTTCTTT. Protein sequence: CASSFFRGSIGAEAFF.

The chain joins TRBV6-5 to TRBJ2-5; TRBD2 aligns across 9 bases. Losses at the gene ends were 2 bases for V and 8 bases for J; bases not matched to a gene: 6. This CDR3 contains 14 residues. Per germline, CDR1 MNHEY and CDR2 SVGAGI. In DNA form, the CDR3 reads TGTGCCAGCAGTTACGCTGCTAGCGGGGCCACCCAGTACTTC. Translating it yields CASSYAASGATQYF.

The V call is TRBV5-4, the J call TRBJ2-3; TRBD1 aligns across 10 bases. J gave up 6 bases and V 0 bases, and 4 bases lay outside the gene matches. CDR1 SGHNT and CDR2 YYREEE come from the germline V gene (reference sequence). This CDR3 region has 15 residues. CDR3 bases: TGTGCCAGCAGCTTGGGGGGACAGGGGAGGGATACGCAGTATTTT. Translation: CASSLGGQGRDTQYF.

The rearrangement joins TRBV5-6 to TRBJ2-5, with 7 bases fitting TRBD1. The CDR3 sequence is 14 residues long. The germline CDR1 and CDR2 sequences are SGHDT and YYEEEE. The V and J ends lost 4 bases and 2 bases, in that order; junction bases with no gene match: 5. The CDR3 sequence is CASSGGQPQETQYF. In DNA, the CDR3 is TGTGCCAGCAGCGGGGGACAGCCGCAAGAGACCCAGTACTTC.

The chain is built from TRBV25-1 and TRBJ2-7, with TRBD1 identical over 7 bases. The germline V gene has CDR1 MGHDK and CDR2 SYGVNS. The CDR3 has 14 residues. The V gene end was trimmed by 3 bases and the J gene end by 4 bases; junction bases not matched to a gene: 6. The CDR3 sequence is CASSDSTGSYEQYF. The DNA for the CDR3 is TGTGCCAGCAGTGACTCGACAGGGAGTTACGAGCAGTACTTC.

The chain couples TRBV7-6 to TRBJ1-2; D gene ambiguous. CDR1 and CDR2 (germline): SGHVS, FNYEAQ. The CDR3 length is 13 residues. V lost 5 bases and J lost 0, with 7 bases in between. In DNA form, the CDR3 reads TGTGCCAGCAGCCCACACGCTAACTATGGCTACACCTTC. The encoded protein is CASSPHANYGYTF.

The V and J genes are TRBV6-5 and TRBJ1-2; 9 nucleotides align to TRBD1. Germline values: CDR1 MNHEY, CDR2 SVGAGI. The CDR3 length is 16 residues. J lost 13 bases, V lost 0 bases, and 15 bases had no gene match. In nucleotides, the CDR3 is TGTGCCAGCAGTTACTCCTCGGGGACAGGGAATAGACTGATCACCTTC. Amino acid sequence: CASSYSSGTGNRLITF.

This chain connects TRBV7-2 to TRBJ2-1; D may be TRBD2 (6 bases). Germline assignment: CDR1 SGHTA and CDR2 FQGNSA. The CDR3 is 15 amino acids. Trimming stripped 1 base from V and 7 bases from J, with 14 bases between. CDR3 sequence (DNA): TGTGCCAGCAGCTTAGTCGGGGGTCAACGTAATGAGCAGTTCTTC. It translates to CASSLVGGQRNEQFF.

This clone showed up just a few times. The chain has TRBV18 and TRBJ1-1; 7 bases map to TRBD1. V dropped 0 bases and J dropped 0; count of bases not matched to a gene: 4. CDR3 length: 16 amino acids. Germline V lookup: CDR1 KGHSH, CDR2 LQKENI. The CDR3 protein is CASSPPGQPMNTEAFF. CDR3 in DNA: TGTGCCAGCTCACCACCGGGACAGCCCATGAACACTGAAGCTTTCTTT.

The gene calls are TRBV5-1 and TRBJ2-7, with D possibly matching TRBD1 (6 bases). This CDR3 is built from 14 residues. V lost 4 bases and J 5 bases, leaving 16 bases between the germline ends. Germline-derived CDR1 and CDR2 are SGHRS and YFSETQ. The CDR3 sequence is CASSPMRGNDEQYF. In nucleotides, the CDR3 is TGCGCCAGCAGCCCCATGAGGGGGAATGACGAGCAGTACTTC.